What follows are 2 T cell receptor beta chains derived from one specimen sequenced in a study of T-cell reconstitution after alpha-beta-depleted transplantation in children. Unique molecular identifiers were incorporated when the TCRbeta library was constructed. TCRdb reprocessed the PCR reads via MiXCR and lists one record per CDR3 protein. This sample has 220,000 or so distinct CDR3 sequences, with just under 8.5% found just once. Sequencing was performed on PBMCs, mostly from graft donor cells, taken 180 days after TCRalphabeta/CD19-depleted stem cell transplant. Source of these receptors: a male patient between 10 and 17 years old who had a stem cell transplant for acute lymphoblastic leukemia, so the T cells may come from the graft donor.

By sample fraction, this clonotype is medium-sized. V gene TRBV27 combines with J gene TRBJ1-1; no definite D call. This CDR3 is built from 13 residues. Deletions cut 4 bases from V and 1 base from J, with 7 bases between. The germline CDR1 and CDR2 sequences are MNHEY and SMNVEV (reference sequence). CDR3 in amino acids: CASSYRQNTEAFF. The DNA for the CDR3 is TGTGCCAGCAGTTACCGACAGAACACTGAAGCTTTCTTT.

A remark on this clonotype: This could be a read error, since a much larger clone is one nucleotide away. The rearrangement uses TRBV11-2 and TRBJ1-2, with D uncertain. The CDR3 is 14 residues long. Germline loops: CDR1 SGHAT, CDR2 FQNNGV. V lost 4 bases to trimming and J lost 4 bases, with 13 bases between them. CDR3 in amino acids: CASSSVGGAYGYTF. CDR3 bases: TGTGCCAGCAGCTCCGTCGGAGGAGCCTATGGCTACACCTTC.